The 30 T cell receptor beta chains listed next were all sequenced from one sample in a study of T cell repertoires in cytomegalovirus infection. TCRdb reprocessed the reads with MiXCR, giving one entry per CDR3 protein. The sample yields about 830,000 distinct CDR3 sequences, roughly 33% seen once. Their antigens remain unidentified. Specimen: cultured CD8+ T cells from PBMCs, collected from culture after CMV antigen stimulation. These receptors were obtained from a human donor in good health (CMV status not recorded). Some clones in this sample may be carry-over from other donors' samples.

This clonotype was seen a handful of times. The rearrangement joins TRBV20-1 to TRBJ2-7, with 7 positions matching TRBD1. The V gene's germline CDR1 is DFQATT and CDR2 SNEGSKA (reference sequence). This CDR3 comprises 15 residues. Trimming cost V 0 bases and J 2 bases; bases outside gene matches: 7. CDR3 in DNA: TGCAGTGCTAGAGATTCTTCCACAGGGGCCTACGAGCAGTACTTC. Protein sequence: CSARDSSTGAYEQYF.

This clonotype was detected many times. This chain joins TRBV6-1 and TRBJ2-7, with TRBD2 identical over 12 bases. V dropped 4 bases and J dropped 2; count of bases not matched to a gene: 3. Germline CDR1 reads MNHNS; CDR2 reads SASEGT. The CDR3 is made up of 15 amino acids. The CDR3 here is CASSVLAGGPYEQYV. The CDR3 bases are TGTGCCAGCAGTGTTCTAGCGGGGGGGCCCTACGAGCAGTACGTC.

This rearrangement joins TRBV4-2 to TRBJ1-5, with D unresolved. Between the trimmed V and J ends, which lost 0 bases and 9 bases, there was a span of 9 bases. Germline CDR1 reads LGHNA; CDR2 reads YNFKEQ. The CDR3 extends over 13 amino acids. The CDR3 DNA sequence: TGTGCCAGCAGCCAAGACCGGCTCCGGCCCCAGCATTTT. It translates to CASSQDRLRPQHF.

This clonotype was detected a few times. This chain links TRBV15 with TRBJ1-1; D remains unclear. The CDR3 loop spans 17 amino acids. Trimming pared 4 bases from V and 0 bases from J, leaving 18 bases between. The germline CDR1 and CDR2 sequences are LNHNV and YYDKDF (reference sequence). In nucleotides, the CDR3 is TGTGCCACCAGCACGAGACCGGGCGCTTTCATGAACACTGAAGCTTTCTTT. It specifies CATSTRPGAFMNTEAFF. The full variable domain, with the rest looked up from reference TRBV15 and TRBJ1-1, is DAMVIQNPRYQVTQFGKPVTLSCSQTLNHNVMYWYQQKSSQAPKLLFHYYDKDFNNEADTPDNFQSRRPNTSFCFLDIRSPGLGDTAMYLCATSTRPGAFMNTEAFFGQGTRLTVV.

This chain connects TRBV24-1 to TRBJ1-1; 7 nucleotides align to TRBD1. This CDR3 has 17 residues. The ends lost 2 bases at V and 5 bases at J; junction bases unmatched: 13. Looked up from germline, CDR1 is KGHDR and CDR2 is SFDVKD. In DNA form, the CDR3 reads TGTGCCACCAGTGATTCTTCATATACAGGGGTCGGAACTGAAGCTTTCTTT. This gives the protein CATSDSSYTGVGTEAFF.

V usage is TRBV2 and J usage is TRBJ2-5, with D possibly being TRBD1 or TRBD2 (7 bases each). CDR3 length equals 14 residues. V was pared by 4 bases and J by 5 bases, with 14 bases between. The germline CDR1 and CDR2 sequences are SNHLY and FYNNEI. In DNA form, the CDR3 reads TGTGCCAGCAGTGGGGAGGGGGCGTTTGAGACCCAGTACTTC. Amino acid sequence: CASSGEGAFETQYF.

V gene TRBV7-9 combines with J gene TRBJ1-2, with D possibly TRBD1 on 5 matching bases. The CDR3 length is 13 residues. V was shortened by 4 bases and J by 7 bases, with 13 bases between the two germline ends. Germline CDR1 SEHNR, CDR2 FQNEAQ (reference sequence). CDR3 sequence: CASSSPNTGGYTF. The CDR3 DNA reads TGTGCCAGCAGCTCCCCAAACACAGGTGGCTACACCTTC.

This clonotype was seen only a few times. The V gene is TRBV7-8, the J gene TRBJ2-1; D uncertain. Between the trimmed V and J ends, which lost 5 bases and 7 bases, there was a span of 6 bases. The CDR3 contains 11 residues. From germline, CDR1 is SGHVS and CDR2 FQNEAQ. CDR3 DNA sequence: TGTGCCAGCAGCCAACAGAATGAGCAGTTCTTC. Translation: CASSQQNEQFF. The full variable domain, its missing parts supplied by reference TRBV7-8 and TRBJ2-1, is GAGVSQSPRYKVAKRGQDVALRCDPISGHVSLFWYQQALGQGPEFLTYFQNEAQLDKSGLPSDRFFAERPEGSVSTLKIQRTQQEDSAVYLCASSQQNEQFFGPGTRLTVL.

V gene TRBV13 combines with J gene TRBJ2-3, with 11 bases identical to TRBD2. From germline, CDR1 is PRHDT and CDR2 FYEKMQ (reference sequence). Germline trimming cut 1 base from V and 4 bases from J; bases unmatched to any gene: 4. This CDR3 is 16 amino acids long. CDR3: CASSLDTSGGSDTQYF. In DNA, the CDR3 is TGTGCCAGCAGCTTAGATACTAGCGGGGGATCAGATACGCAGTATTTT.

This clonotype showed up just a few times. The rearrangement joins TRBV6-4 to TRBJ1-2; the D gene is possibly TRBD1 (5 bases). Trimming pared 0 bases from V and 8 bases from J, leaving 16 bases between. The CDR3 sequence is 15 residues long. Germline CDR1 and CDR2: MRHNA and SNTAGT. The CDR3 reads CASSDSSGRIGGYTF. CDR3 DNA: TGTGCCAGCAGTGACTCCTCAGGGAGAATCGGGGGCTACACCTTC.

The J gene is TRBJ2-1, the V gene TRBV5-8, with 13 bases aligning to TRBD2. In germline, CDR1 is SGHTS, CDR2 YDEGEE. Losses at the gene ends were 2 bases for V and 1 base for J; bases not matched to a gene: 3. The CDR3 consists of 17 residues. CDR3 residues: CASSLGTSGVSYNEQFF. The CDR3 DNA is TGTGCCAGCAGCTTAGGGACTAGCGGGGTTTCCTACAATGAGCAGTTCTTC.

This clonotype was seen ten or more times. V usage is TRBV7-8 and J usage is TRBJ2-5, with D perhaps TRBD1 (5 bases). The CDR3 totals 17 residues. Germline loops: CDR1 SGHVS, CDR2 FQNEAQ. V lost 1 base and J 0 bases, leaving 15 bases between the germline ends. CDR3: CASSLVLGHKYQETQYF. The CDR3 nucleotides are TGTGCCAGCAGCTTAGTATTAGGACACAAGTACCAAGAGACCCAGTACTTC. The full variable domain, with the rest looked up from reference TRBV7-8 and TRBJ2-5, is GAGVSQSPRYKVAKRGQDVALRCDPISGHVSLFWYQQALGQGPEFLTYFQNEAQLDKSGLPSDRFFAERPEGSVSTLKIQRTQQEDSAVYLCASSLVLGHKYQETQYFGPGTRLLVL.

The chain recombines TRBV4-3 with TRBJ1-2, with unresolved D. Germline CDR1 LGHNA, CDR2 YSLEER. The CDR3 runs 15 residues. V was shortened by 1 base and J by 6 bases, with 15 bases between the two germline ends. The CDR3 nucleotides are TGCGCCAGCAGCCAAGTTGGACTCTCCCGTGATGGCTACACCTTC. It specifies CASSQVGLSRDGYTF.

CDR3 bases: TGTGCCAGCAGCCCAACGATCTCTGGAAACACCATATATTTT. This sequence encodes CASSPTISGNTIYF. The chain recombines TRBV9 with TRBJ1-3; D ambiguous. Deletions cut 4 bases from V and 0 bases from J, with 8 bases between. From germline, CDR1 is SGDLS and CDR2 YYNGEE. The CDR3 spans 14 residues.

This clonotype was detected only a few times. The chain links TRBV4-1 to TRBJ1-5, with a possible D match to TRBD1 (6 bases). The germline CDR1 and CDR2 sequences are MGHRA and YSYEKL. The CDR3 covers 16 residues. V lost 3 bases and J 0 bases, leaving 12 bases between the germline ends. In nucleotides, the CDR3 is TGCGCCAGCAGCCAGGTGGACAGTTATAGCAATCAGCCCCAGCATTTT. Amino acids: CASSQVDSYSNQPQHF.

This clonotype is large (0.1 to 1%) by share. V and J are TRBV12-3 or TRBV12-4 and TRBJ2-2; D remains ambiguous. The CDR3 length is 14 residues. Trimming removed 6 bases at V and 3 bases at J, with 11 bases between. The DNA for the CDR3 is TGTGCCAGCAGCGGTGGTGACTACACCGGGGAGCTGTTTTTT. It is translated as CASSGGDYTGELFF.

The J gene is TRBJ1-5, the V gene TRBV12-3 or TRBV12-4; tentatively, D is TRBD1 (6 bases). Trimming took 3 bases from V and 4 from J, leaving 13 bases between them. This CDR3 contains 15 residues. CDR3 nucleotides: TGTGCCAGCAGTTTCGCGGGGGCCTGGAATCAGCCCCAGCATTTT. Translated: CASSFAGAWNQPQHF.

A few counts support this clonotype. The chain recombines TRBV7-8 with TRBJ2-1; the D gene is possibly TRBD1 (6 bases). The germline CDR1 and CDR2 sequences are SGHVS and FQNEAQ. Trimming stripped 8 bases from V and 7 bases from J, with 15 bases between. This CDR3 is built from 13 residues. The CDR3 coding sequence is TGTGCCAGCTCTTTTACAGGGAGAAATGAGCAGTTCTTC. This sequence encodes CASSFTGRNEQFF.

This clonotype was seen only a few times. CDR3 residues: CASSGGQRGEQYV. As DNA, the CDR3 is TGTGCCAGCAGCGGCGGGCAGCGAGGTGAGCAGTACGTC. The genes are TRBV7-9 and TRBJ2-7; tentative D call: TRBD2 (5 bases). The V end was cut by 5 bases, the J end by 7 bases, with 15 bases between. Germline V CDR1 and CDR2: SEHNR, FQNEAQ (reference sequence). The CDR3 extends over 13 amino acids.

A few counts support this clonotype. The CDR3 sequence: CASSTQWRPNTEAFF. CDR3 sequence (DNA): TGTGCCAGTAGTACTCAATGGAGACCGAACACTGAAGCTTTCTTT. This chain uses TRBV19 with TRBJ1-1; D is uncertain. V was clipped by 4 bases and J by 1 base, with 13 bases between them. Germline V gene data show CDR1 as LNHDA and CDR2 as SQIVND (reference sequence). This CDR3 contains 15 residues.

This clonotype was observed a single time. A much bigger clone sits one base away, suggesting this may be a read error. V is TRBV7-8 and J is TRBJ1-1; 7 nucleotides align to TRBD1. Germline CDR1 reads SGHVS; CDR2 reads FQNEAQ. Trimming at V came to 3 bases and at J to 4 bases, leaving 8 bases not matched to a gene. The CDR3 is 15 residues long. CDR3 sequence: CASSFTISGGTEAFF. In nucleotides, the CDR3 is TGTGCCAGCAGCTTCACAATCTCAGGGGGCACTGAAGCTTTCTTT.

V usage is TRBV6-6 and J usage is TRBJ2-1, with 13 bases fitting TRBD2. Germline-derived CDR1 and CDR2 are MNHNY and SVGAGI (reference sequence). V trimming: 6 bases; J trimming: 8 bases; junction bases outside the gene matches: 4. The CDR3 has 14 amino acids. CDR3: CASRTSGGRDEQFF. The CDR3 DNA follows: TGTGCCAGCAGGACTAGCGGGGGGCGGGATGAGCAGTTCTTC.

This clonotype was seen a handful of times. The chain employs TRBV29-1 and TRBJ1-5, with D maybe TRBD1 (5 bases). Germline V gives CDR1 SQVTM, CDR2 ANQGSEA. The CDR3 runs to 12 residues. Deletions cut 4 bases from V and 5 bases from J, with 9 bases between. The CDR3: CSVVGADQPQHF. CDR3 nucleotides: TGCAGCGTTGTAGGGGCGGATCAGCCCCAGCATTTT.

Points on this clonotype: This may stem from a read error, because a much larger clone lies one nucleotide away. V usage is TRBV6-6 and J usage is TRBJ2-6; possibly TRBD1 for D (6 bases). Between the trimmed V and J ends, which lost 6 bases and 3 bases, there was a span of 18 bases. This CDR3 spans 17 amino acids. Germline loops: CDR1 MNHNY, CDR2 SVGAGI (reference sequence). This CDR3 reads CASSQFDSGVGANVLTF. CDR3 coding DNA: TGTGCCAGCAGCCAGTTCGATTCAGGGGTTGGGGCCAACGTCCTGACTTTC.

A few counts support this clonotype. This chain connects TRBV19 to TRBJ1-1; D gene uncertain. CDR3 length: 15 residues. Germline V gene lookup returns CDR1 LNHDA and CDR2 SQIVND (reference sequence). V shed 6 bases and J shed 0 bases, with 14 bases lying between them. CDR3 DNA sequence: TGTGCCAGTAGCCCCTTTCCTAGATTGAACACTGAAGCTTTCTTT. Its translation is CASSPFPRLNTEAFF.

This sequence joins TRBV15 and TRBJ2-1; 8 bases line up with TRBD1. Trimming took 3 bases from V and 1 from J; bases not matched to a gene: 11. The CDR3 has 18 residues. Germline V lookup: CDR1 LNHNV, CDR2 YYDKDF (reference sequence). The CDR3 sequence: CATSSLGQGQGSYNEQFF. CDR3 bases: TGTGCCACCAGCAGCCTAGGACAGGGCCAGGGATCCTACAATGAGCAGTTCTTC. Full variable domain (missing parts from reference TRBV15 and TRBJ2-1): DAMVIQNPRYQVTQFGKPVTLSCSQTLNHNVMYWYQQKSSQAPKLLFHYYDKDFNNEADTPDNFQSRRPNTSFCFLDIRSPGLGDTAMYLCATSSLGQGQGSYNEQFFGPGTRLTVL.

Notes on this clonotype: A clone one base away is much larger, so this may be a read error. The chain recombines TRBV7-6 with TRBJ1-2, with D unresolved. CDR1 and CDR2 from the germline V gene are SGHVS and FNYEAQ. CDR3 length: 11 amino acids. The CDR3, as DNA: TGTGCCAGCCCTTCGACGGGCTCTCCTTCATTC. This translates into CASPSTGSPSF. Together with reference TRBV7-6 and TRBJ1-2, the CDR3 gives the full variable domain: GAGVSQSPRYKVTKRGQDVALRCDPISGHVSLYWYRQALGQGPEFLTYFNYEAQQDKSGLPNDRFSAERPEGSISTLTIQRTEQRDSAMYRCASPSTGSPSFGSGTRLTVV.

The chain is built from TRBV27 and TRBJ2-5; 7 nucleotides align to TRBD1. Germline-derived CDR1 and CDR2 are MNHEY and SMNVEV (reference sequence). The CDR3 loop spans 15 amino acids. V gave up 5 bases and J gave up 1 base; unmatched junction bases: 7. CDR3 amino acids: CASSPHRGRQETQYF. The CDR3 DNA is TGTGCCAGCAGTCCACACAGGGGACGCCAAGAGACCCAGTACTTC.

This clonotype turned up a few times. The chain links TRBV4-1 to TRBJ2-7, with D perhaps TRBD2 (6 bases). The ends were cut back, 1 base at V and 7 bases at J, with 14 bases in the middle. This CDR3 comprises 14 residues. The germline V gene encodes CDR1 MGHRA and CDR2 YSYEKL. The CDR3 nucleotides are TGCGCCAGCAGCCAAGGGAACCTGGAGGGAGAGCAGTACGTC. Amino acids: CASSQGNLEGEQYV.

The CDR3 sequence: CASDFRDRGLGDTQYF. The CDR3 DNA reads as TGTGCCAGCGACTTCCGGGACAGGGGGCTTGGAGATACGCAGTATTTT. This chain links TRBV7-9 with TRBJ2-3; 12 bases line up with TRBD1. The CDR3 is 16 amino acids. Germline V gives CDR1 SEHNR, CDR2 FQNEAQ (reference sequence). Trimming removed 8 bases from V and 5 bases from J; junction bases left unmatched: 11. Looking up the rest from reference TRBV7-9 and TRBJ2-3 gives the full variable domain: DTGVSQNPRHKITKRGQNVTFRCDPISEHNRLYWYRQTLGQGPEFLTYFQNEAQLEKSRLLSDRFSAERPKGSFSTLEIQRTEQGDSAMYLCASDFRDRGLGDTQYFGPGTRLTVL.